This TCR beta chain originates from a study of early stage breast cancer tumors. On this clone: What it binds is unknown.

The method was immunoSEQ multiplex PCR; TCRdb's version includes in-frame clones alone and lacks a portion of them. The top ten hold roughly 3% of the sample, which has tens of thousands of clones, roughly three quarters seen once. V shed 4 bases and J shed 0 bases, with 10 bases lying between them. The CDR3 is 14 amino acids. Germline CDR1 is GTSNPN and CDR2 is SVGIG (reference sequence). Study observations and caveats: Compared with adjacent normal breast, tumors showed 2 to 2.5-fold denser, more clonal T cells.

The TCR comes from a person aged 55-75 years with breast cancer. The genes are TRBV30 and TRBJ2-4; no clear D. Source material: blood. In DNA, the CDR3 is TGTGCCTGGACCGGCTCCCTAGCCAAAAACATTCAGTACTTC. As protein: CAWTGSLAKNIQYF. The full variable domain, rest sourced from reference TRBV30 and TRBJ2-4, is SQTIHQWPATLVQPVGSPLSLECTVEGTSNPNLYWYRQAAGRGLQLLFYSVGIGQISSEVPQNLSASRPQDRQFILSSKKLLLSDSGFYLCAWTGSLAKNIQYFGAGTRLSVL.